The 16 T cell receptor beta chains below were found in one sample sequenced in a study of CD8 T cells in Susac syndrome. The RNA, roughly 0.45 to 1 ug, was put through reverse transcription using random hexamers. TCRdb re-analysed the immunoSEQ multiplex PCR reads in MiXCR, keeping a single row per CDR3 protein. The sample contains under 150,000 distinct CDR3 sequences, around 94% of which appear only once. What was sequenced was CD4+ T cells from PBMCs. Every receptor here comes from a human donor with multiple sclerosis.

The chain combines TRBV24-1 with TRBJ2-1, with 12 bases identical to TRBD2. Germline lookup yields CDR1 KGHDR and CDR2 SFDVKD. The CDR3 covers 15 residues. The junction had 7 bases not matched to a gene; V was cut back by 6 bases and J by 8 bases. This chain's CDR3 is CATSKTSGSGDEQFF. In DNA, the CDR3 is TGTGCCACCAGTAAGACTAGCGGGAGTGGAGATGAGCAGTTCTTC.

The gene calls are TRBV6-5 and TRBJ1-1; D perhaps matches TRBD1 (5 bases). The CDR3 is made up of 17 amino acids. Germline V gene lookup returns CDR1 MNHEY and CDR2 SVGAGI. V was clipped by 0 bases and J by 4 bases, with 18 bases between them. CDR3 region: CASSYSIQAGSVTEAFF. The CDR3 DNA is TGTGCCAGCAGTTACTCGATTCAGGCAGGGTCAGTCACTGAAGCTTTCTTT.

The rearrangement uses TRBV9 and TRBJ2-7; TRBD1 is a possible D gene (5 bases). Germline V gives CDR1 SGDLS, CDR2 YYNGEE. V was shortened by 0 bases and J by 2 bases, with 12 bases between the two germline ends. This CDR3 is built from 15 residues. The CDR3 bases are TGTGCCAGCAGCGTAGCTTGGGGCTTCACCTACGAGCAGTACTTC. Amino acid sequence: CASSVAWGFTYEQYF.

The chain has TRBV3-1 and TRBJ1-5; D is unclear. Germline CDR1 and CDR2: LGHDT and YNNKEL (reference sequence). Trimming stripped 3 bases from V and 1 base from J, with 7 bases between. CDR3 length: 14 amino acids. The CDR3 region is CASSQVGSNQPQHF. CDR3 sequence (DNA): TGTGCCAGCAGCCAGGTGGGCAGCAATCAGCCCCAGCATTTT.

V is TRBV12-3 or TRBV12-4 and J is TRBJ2-1; 13 nucleotides match TRBD2. With 7 bases clipped from V and 7 bases from J, the junction kept 13 bases outside the gene matches. CDR3 length: 17 amino acids. CDR3 sequence: CASNPPVTSGRKNEQFF. The CDR3 bases are TGTGCCAGCAACCCCCCGGTGACTAGCGGGAGGAAGAATGAGCAGTTCTTC.

This rearrangement joins TRBV7-2 to TRBJ2-1; 7 bases fit TRBD1. The germline CDR1 and CDR2 sequences are SGHTA and FQGNSA. There are 15 residues in the CDR3. Trimming removed 1 base from V and 6 bases from J; junction bases left unmatched: 6. CDR3 loop: CASSLVGDSTNEQFF. The CDR3 DNA follows: TGTGCCAGCAGCTTAGTAGGGGACAGCACCAATGAGCAGTTCTTC.

The gene calls are TRBV23-1 and TRBJ2-1; D gene uncertain. TRBV23-1 is assigned to the ORF class and has an uncertain function. V was cut by 9 bases and J by 0 bases, with 9 bases left in between. CDR3 length: 13 amino acids. The DNA of the CDR3 is TGCGCCAGAGCACGTCGCTCCTACAATGAGCAGTTCTTC. Translated, it gives CARARRSYNEQFF.

J is TRBJ1-4 and V is TRBV6-1; no reliable D call. The V end was cut by 3 bases, the J end by 1 base, with 6 bases between. This CDR3 is 14 amino acids long. CDR1 is MNHNS and CDR2 is SASEGT in the germline V gene. The CDR3 sequence is CASSDGRTNEKLFF. The CDR3 coding sequence is TGTGCCAGCAGTGACGGACGAACTAATGAAAAACTGTTTTTT.

The gene calls are TRBV19 and TRBJ2-7; D is undetermined. Germline-derived CDR1 and CDR2 are LNHDA and SQIVND (reference sequence). V dropped 3 bases and J dropped 0 bases, with 9 bases sitting between them. The CDR3 has 14 amino acids. Here the CDR3 DNA reads TGTGCCAGTAGTATCGGGCAGTTCTCCTACGAGCAGTACTTC. The encoded protein is CASSIGQFSYEQYF.

The chain couples TRBV29-1 to TRBJ1-1, with D maybe TRBD1 (6 bases). The CDR3 covers 15 residues. In germline, CDR1 is SQVTM, CDR2 ANQGSEA. V gave up 0 bases and J gave up 6 bases, with 17 bases separating them. The CDR3 reads CSVEEATGWGAEAFF. Written as DNA, the CDR3 is TGCAGCGTTGAAGAGGCGACAGGCTGGGGAGCTGAAGCTTTCTTT.

The chain combines TRBV7-2 with TRBJ2-3; D is unresolved. The CDR3 covers 13 residues. Germline CDR1 is SGHTA and CDR2 is FQGNSA. Trimming stripped 1 base from V and 2 bases from J, with 4 bases between. The CDR3, as DNA: TGTGCCAGCAGCTTAGGCTTCACAGATACGCAGTATTTT. Translated, it gives CASSLGFTDTQYF.

This CDR3 is CSARDARDSDYEQYF. The CDR3 DNA reads as TGCAGTGCTAGAGATGCACGGGACTCAGACTACGAGCAGTACTTC. The chain is built from TRBV20-1 and TRBJ2-7; maybe TRBD2 (6 bases). The CDR3 runs to 15 residues. CDR1 and CDR2 from the germline V gene are DFQATT and SNEGSKA (reference sequence). Trimming stripped 0 bases from V and 3 bases from J, with 15 bases between.

The chain carries TRBV6-1 and TRBJ2-2, with 8 bases that match TRBD1. The CDR3 has 16 residues. The germline V gene has CDR1 MNHNS and CDR2 SASEGT. Trimming took 7 bases from V and 5 from J; bases not matched to a gene: 12. The CDR3 is CASIRGPTGRTGELFF. The CDR3 coding sequence is TGTGCCAGCATCAGGGGGCCCACCGGAAGGACCGGGGAGCTGTTTTTT.

The chain is built from TRBV7-2 and TRBJ2-7, with D tentatively TRBD2 (6 bases). From germline, CDR1 is SGHTA and CDR2 FQGNSA. The CDR3 covers 14 residues. The V end lost 6 bases, the J end lost 1 base, and 13 bases lay between the germline ends. CDR3 loop: CASRRRTTSYEQYF. CDR3 bases: TGTGCCAGCAGGAGAAGGACTACGTCCTACGAGCAGTACTTC.

The chain recombines TRBV9 with TRBJ2-2; no firm D call. The germline V gene has CDR1 SGDLS and CDR2 YYNGEE. The CDR3 is 15 amino acids. V was clipped by 0 bases and J by 1 base, with 7 bases between them. CDR3 bases: TGTGCCAGCAGCGTAGTCGGGTGGAACACCGGGGAGCTGTTTTTT. Translated: CASSVVGWNTGELFF. The whole variable domain, filled in from reference TRBV9 and TRBJ2-2, reads DSGVTQTPKHLITATGQRVTLRCSPRSGDLSVYWYQQSLDQGLQFLIQYYNGEERAKGNILERFSAQQFPDLHSELNLSSLELGDSALYFCASSVVGWNTGELFFGEGSRLTVL.

The DNA for the CDR3 is TGTGCCAGCAGCTTAGTTCGATTATCAACCTACGAGCAGTACTTC. Protein product: CASSLVRLSTYEQYF. The rearrangement links TRBV7-8 to TRBJ2-7; D not certain. The CDR3 runs to 15 residues. V was trimmed by 1 base and J by 2 bases, leaving 12 bases between them. Germline CDR1 and CDR2: SGHVS and FQNEAQ.